Presented here are 17 T cell receptor beta chains from one specimen sequenced in a study of T cell responses to AZD1222 COVID-19 vaccine. Data came from immunoSEQ multiplex PCR; TCRdb stores just in-frame clones and leaves some out. The table records 150,000 to 200,000 clones, 80% to 90% of them present only once. The source was peripheral blood, collected 28 days after the second AZD1222 dose. These receptors were collected from an adult who received the AZD1222 COVID-19 vaccine.

The V gene is TRBV10-3, the J gene TRBJ1-1; D perhaps matches TRBD1 (5 bases). Germline V gene lookup returns CDR1 ENHRY and CDR2 SYGVKD. Trimming removed 4 bases from V and 6 bases from J, with 21 bases in between. CDR3 length: 16 residues. The CDR3 DNA reads as TGTGCCATCAGTGGATCGGGTCAGGGACTGGACTCTGAAGCTTTCTTT. Amino acid sequence: CAISGSGQGLDSEAFF.

V is TRBV2 and J is TRBJ2-5; D not resolved. The CDR3 has 13 amino acids. Looked up from germline, CDR1 is SNHLY and CDR2 is FYNNEI. V dropped 3 bases and J dropped 5 bases, with 10 bases sitting between them. The CDR3 nucleotides read TGTGCCAGCAGTGACGTGGTTCCGGAGACCCAGTACTTC. Translated, it gives CASSDVVPETQYF.

The DNA for the CDR3 is TGTGCCAGCAAACGGACAGGGGGCGCAGCCTACGAGCAGTACTTC. This translates into CASKRTGGAAYEQYF. V gene TRBV27 combines with J gene TRBJ2-7; 11 bases align to TRBD1. Trimming at V came to 7 bases and at J to 2 bases, leaving 7 bases not matched to a gene. CDR1 is MNHEY and CDR2 is SMNVEV in the germline V gene (reference sequence). This CDR3 has 15 amino acids.

The chain links TRBV28 to TRBJ2-3; 8 bases align to TRBD2. The V and J ends lost 6 bases and 3 bases, in that order; junction bases with no gene match: 14. CDR1 and CDR2 from the germline V gene are MDHEN and SYDVKM. The CDR3 consists of 17 residues. CDR3 sequence: CASSSLGRGVLTDTQYF. The CDR3 nucleotides read TGTGCCAGCAGCTCCCTGGGGCGGGGGGTTTTGACAGATACGCAGTATTTT.

The chain employs TRBV7-2 and TRBJ2-1; D perhaps matches TRBD1 (6 bases). Deletions cut 5 bases from V and 8 bases from J, with 22 bases between. From germline, CDR1 is SGHTA and CDR2 FQGNSA. CDR3 length equals 16 residues. As DNA, the CDR3 is TGTGCCAGCAGCCACCGAACGCCCCAGGGGCGGCATGAGCAGTTCTTC. It encodes CASSHRTPQGRHEQFF.

V gene TRBV6-2 or TRBV6-3 combines with J gene TRBJ2-4, with TRBD1 matching over 8 bases. Trimming cost V 5 bases and J 7 bases; bases outside gene matches: 10. The CDR3 consists of 15 residues. In germline, CDR1 is MNHEY, CDR2 SVGEGT. CDR3 region: CASSPTQTGANIQYF. Here the CDR3 DNA reads TGTGCCAGCAGTCCGACACAGACAGGGGCGAACATTCAGTACTTC.

This clone was seen once. V usage is TRBV30 and J usage is TRBJ1-2; D call uncertain. Deletions cut 2 bases from V and 4 bases from J, with 17 bases between. CDR1 GTSNPN and CDR2 SVGIG come from the germline V gene (reference sequence). CDR3 length: 15 residues. CDR3 protein: CAWSSRGVNLYGYTF. CDR3 sequence (DNA): TGTGCCTGGAGTTCGCGTGGGGTTAACCTCTATGGCTACACCTTC. Full variable domain (outside the CDR3, taken from reference TRBV30 and TRBJ1-2): SQTIHQWPATLVQPVGSPLSLECTVEGTSNPNLYWYRQAAGRGLQLLFYSVGIGQISSEVPQNLSASRPQDRQFILSSKKLLLSDSGFYLCAWSSRGVNLYGYTFGSGTRLTVV.

The CDR3: CASSMGQHSGNTIYF. DNA of the CDR3: TGCGCCAGCAGCATGGGACAGCATTCTGGAAACACCATATATTTT. The chain has TRBV5-1 and TRBJ1-3, with 7 bases that match TRBD1. V trimming: 4 bases; J trimming: 1 base; junction bases outside the gene matches: 5. The CDR3 sequence is 15 residues long. Germline lookup yields CDR1 SGHRS and CDR2 YFSETQ.

This chain uses TRBV18 with TRBJ1-6; D might be TRBD1 (5 bases). The CDR3 runs 14 residues. The germline V and J ends were trimmed by 3 bases and 6 bases, with 9 bases remaining between them. Germline loops: CDR1 KGHSH, CDR2 LQKENI. The CDR3 reads CASSPGGANSPLHF. CDR3 bases: TGTGCCAGCTCACCGGGCGGGGCTAATTCACCCCTCCACTTT.

The chain links TRBV5-6 to TRBJ2-7; 7 bases align to TRBD1. The CDR3 is 14 residues long. Germline CDR1 reads SGHDT; CDR2 reads YYEEEE. Germline trimming cut 5 bases from V and 4 bases from J; bases unmatched to any gene: 9. The CDR3 sequence: CASSSDRVNYEQYF. CDR3 nucleotide sequence: TGTGCCAGCAGTTCCGACAGGGTAAATTACGAGCAGTACTTC.

The gene calls are TRBV6-5 and TRBJ2-7; possibly TRBD1 for D (6 bases). In germline, CDR1 is MNHEY, CDR2 SVGAGI. CDR3 length equals 13 residues. V lost 10 bases, J lost 5 bases, and 18 bases lay in between. The CDR3 sequence is CATSGQGKHEQYF. DNA for the CDR3: TGTGCCACCTCCGGCCAGGGGAAGCACGAGCAGTACTTC.

The chain joins TRBV19 to TRBJ1-2, with D perhaps TRBD1 (5 bases). The length of the CDR3 is 13 residues. Between the trimmed V and J ends, which lost 4 bases and 6 bases, there was a span of 12 bases. Germline-derived CDR1 and CDR2 are LNHDA and SQIVND (reference sequence). CDR3 amino acids: CASSSPGTNGYTF. Here the CDR3 DNA reads TGTGCCAGTAGTAGTCCCGGGACGAATGGCTACACCTTC.

The rearrangement links TRBV5-6 to TRBJ1-1; D remains ambiguous. This CDR3 region has 14 residues. CDR1 and CDR2 (germline): SGHDT, YYEEEE. V was trimmed by 0 bases and J by 2 bases, leaving 8 bases between them. In DNA form, the CDR3 reads TGTGCCAGCAGCTTGGTCACGTTTAACACTGAAGCTTTCTTT. Translation: CASSLVTFNTEAFF.

The rearrangement uses TRBV4-3 and TRBJ2-1; 8 nucleotides match TRBD2. Per the germline V gene, CDR1 is LGHNA and CDR2 is YSLEER. The CDR3 extends over 16 amino acids. The trim removed 4 bases at V and 8 bases at J, leaving 13 bases unmatched. CDR3 region: CASSLFTGTSVDEQFF. The CDR3 bases are TGCGCCAGCAGCCTGTTTACCGGGACTAGTGTCGATGAGCAGTTCTTC.

This rearrangement joins TRBV18 to TRBJ2-3; 13 bases line up with TRBD2. With V trimmed by 4 bases and J by 4 bases, 2 bases remained unmatched. CDR3 length: 15 amino acids. The germline CDR1 and CDR2 sequences are KGHSH and LQKENI. The CDR3 bases are TGTGCCAGCTCACGGACTAGCGGGGGTGCAGATACGCAGTATTTT. Translation gives CASSRTSGGADTQYF.

The chain combines TRBV7-9 with TRBJ1-2, with TRBD1 as a possible D gene (6 bases). V was cut by 5 bases and J by 4 bases, with 17 bases left in between. The CDR3 sequence is 15 residues long. Germline-derived CDR1 and CDR2 are SEHNR and FQNEAQ (reference sequence). This CDR3 reads CASSPGSTGTYGYTF. The CDR3 DNA sequence: TGTGCCAGCAGCCCTGGCTCGACAGGTACCTATGGCTACACCTTC.

The V call is TRBV7-8, the J call TRBJ1-6; TRBD1 agrees at 10 bases. CDR3 length: 17 residues. V trimming: 2 bases; J trimming: 4 bases; junction bases outside the gene matches: 5. Per germline, CDR1 SGHVS and CDR2 FQNEAQ. CDR3 loop: CASSLFTGQGYNSPLHF. CDR3 nucleotide sequence: TGTGCCAGCAGCTTATTTACGGGACAGGGGTATAATTCACCCCTCCACTTT. The full variable domain, in which reference TRBV7-8 and TRBJ1-6 provide the parts outside the CDR3, is GAGVSQSPRYKVAKRGQDVALRCDPISGHVSLFWYQQALGQGPEFLTYFQNEAQLDKSGLPSDRFFAERPEGSVSTLKIQRTQQEDSAVYLCASSLFTGQGYNSPLHFGNGTRLTVT.